Shown below are 21 T cell receptor beta chains from a single sample sequenced in a study of blood T cell repertoires in COVID-19. Here immunoSEQ multiplex PCR was the method, and the copy in TCRdb shows in-frame clones only, minus some. The data hold 150,000 to 200,000 clones, with under 80% observed a single time. Sequencing was done on a sample of PBMCs or T cells enriched from blood (not recorded which). The receptor set was obtained from a woman aged 50 to 60 with acute COVID-19.

The chain has TRBV27 and TRBJ1-3; a weak D match, TRBD1 (5 bases). This CDR3 has 11 residues. V dropped 4 bases and J dropped 12 bases, with 10 bases sitting between them. Per germline, CDR1 MNHEY and CDR2 SMNVEV (reference sequence). The CDR3 sequence: CASSSREDIYF. Written as DNA, the CDR3 is TGTGCCAGCAGTTCCAGGGAGGACATATATTTT.

V gene TRBV7-8 combines with J gene TRBJ1-4; 8 bases align to TRBD1. The CDR3 length is 17 residues. Trimming took 0 bases from V and 8 from J; bases not matched to a gene: 11. CDR1 is SGHVS, CDR2 FQNEAQ, per germline. The CDR3, as DNA: TGTGCCAGCAGCTTAGCTGGGACAGGACGTGTGCGGGAAAAACTGTTTTTT. Translated, it gives CASSLAGTGRVREKLFF.

This sequence joins TRBV10-3 and TRBJ2-2, with 9 bases matching TRBD1. The CDR3 has 15 residues. Losses at the gene ends were 7 bases for V and 5 bases for J; bases not matched to a gene: 8. Per germline, CDR1 ENHRY and CDR2 SYGVKD. The CDR3 DNA sequence: TGTGCCATCACCTTCGGGACAGGGATGACCGGGGAGCTGTTTTTT. Translating it yields CAITFGTGMTGELFF.

The chain uses TRBV19 and TRBJ2-3; 8 bases match TRBD1. CDR3 length: 13 amino acids. Germline V gives CDR1 LNHDA, CDR2 SQIVND (reference sequence). The V and J ends lost 10 bases and 2 bases, in that order; junction bases with no gene match: 5. CDR3 sequence (DNA): TGTGCCACAACACAGGGGGACACAGATACGCAGTATTTT. Its translation is CATTQGDTDTQYF.

This chain connects TRBV6-5 to TRBJ1-2; TRBD1 matches 7 bases. The CDR3 extends over 13 amino acids. The germline CDR1 and CDR2 sequences are MNHEY and SVGAGI. Germline trimming cut 4 bases from V and 6 bases from J; bases unmatched to any gene: 5. CDR3 in amino acids: CASSWQGGDGYTF. The CDR3 DNA reads as TGTGCCAGCAGTTGGCAGGGGGGTGATGGCTACACCTTC.

V and J are TRBV5-6 and TRBJ1-1; 7 bases align to TRBD1. Trimming at V came to 0 bases and at J to 4 bases, leaving 6 bases not matched to a gene. The CDR3 runs to 15 residues. Germline V lookup: CDR1 SGHDT, CDR2 YYEEEE. The CDR3 region is CASSLGDAGGTEAFF. The CDR3 nucleotides read TGTGCCAGCAGCTTGGGGGATGCAGGGGGCACTGAAGCTTTCTTT.

The rearrangement uses TRBV5-1 and TRBJ2-2, with unresolved D. Looked up from germline, CDR1 is SGHRS and CDR2 is YFSETQ. This CDR3 spans 15 amino acids. Trimming stripped 4 bases from V and 1 base from J, with 11 bases between. CDR3 sequence: CASSDQTGNTGELFF. CDR3 nucleotides: TGCGCCAGCAGCGACCAGACGGGGAACACCGGGGAGCTGTTTTTT.

The chain carries TRBV5-1 and TRBJ1-2, with D possibly matching TRBD1 (5 bases). Germline assignment: CDR1 SGHRS and CDR2 YFSETQ. V was shortened by 4 bases and J by 5 bases, with 9 bases between the two germline ends. The CDR3 has 12 residues. CDR3 residues: CASSTDSYGYTF. Written as DNA, the CDR3 is TGCGCCAGCAGCACTGACAGTTATGGCTACACCTTC. Full variable domain (rest looked up from reference TRBV5-1 and TRBJ1-2): KAGVTQTPRYLIKTRGQQVTLSCSPISGHRSVSWYQQTPGQGLQFLFEYFSETQRNKGNFPGRFSGRQFSNSRSEMNVSTLELGDSALYLCASSTDSYGYTFGSGTRLTVV.

This rearrangement joins TRBV12-3 or TRBV12-4 to TRBJ1-1; no definite D call. The V end lost 3 bases, the J end lost 4 bases, and 9 bases lay between the germline ends. CDR3 size: 13 residues. CDR3 sequence reads: CASSFQVSTEAFF. The DNA of the CDR3 is TGTGCCAGCAGTTTCCAGGTGAGCACTGAAGCTTTCTTT.

This clone was counted once. The V gene is TRBV5-1, the J gene TRBJ1-4; D may be TRBD1 (6 bases). Trimming took off 5 bases at V and 5 bases at J, with 19 bases between the two ends. CDR1 SGHRS and CDR2 YFSETQ come from the germline V gene. The CDR3 is 16 amino acids. Here the CDR3 reads CASRHNTGTKNEKLFF. The DNA for the CDR3 is TGCGCCAGCAGGCACAACACCGGGACAAAGAATGAAAAACTGTTTTTT.

V is TRBV7-2 and J is TRBJ2-7; D ambiguous. The germline V gene encodes CDR1 SGHTA and CDR2 FQGNSA. This CDR3 has 14 amino acids. V gave up 1 base and J gave up 0 bases, with 7 bases separating them. The CDR3 protein is CASSLELSSYEQYV. DNA of the CDR3: TGTGCCAGCAGCTTAGAACTTAGCTCCTACGAGCAGTACGTC.

The chain has TRBV18 and TRBJ1-1; 9 nucleotides line up with TRBD1. Unmatched junction bases numbered 2, after V lost 8 bases and J lost 1 base. Germline-derived CDR1 and CDR2 are KGHSH and LQKENI. This CDR3 has 13 amino acids. CDR3 bases: TGTGCCAGCCTGGGACAGGGGAACACTGAAGCTTTCTTT. This codes for CASLGQGNTEAFF.

Here the CDR3 DNA reads TGTGCCAGCAGTTTGTCAGGGGGGTTGAACACTGAAGCTTTCTTT. Protein: CASSLSGGLNTEAFF. The rearrangement links TRBV6-2 or TRBV6-3 to TRBJ1-1, with 7 nucleotides matching TRBD1. The CDR3 extends over 15 amino acids. J lost 0 bases, V lost 4 bases, and 5 bases had no gene match. Germline V gene sequence: CDR1 MNHEY, CDR2 SVGEGT.

This clone was seen only once. The genes are TRBV19 and TRBJ1-1, with D possibly matching TRBD1 (6 bases). CDR1 is LNHDA and CDR2 is SQIVND in the germline V gene (reference sequence). The CDR3 contains 16 residues. With 3 bases removed from V and 2 bases from J, the gap between germline ends came to 16 bases. The DNA of the CDR3 is TGTGCCAGTAGTATCTACTCTAGGGGGTTAAACACTGAAGCTTTCTTT. Translation: CASSIYSRGLNTEAFF.

This sequence joins TRBV10-2 and TRBJ1-3; D gene unclear. The CDR3 loop spans 14 amino acids. Germline V gives CDR1 WSHSY, CDR2 SAAADI. The germline V and J ends were trimmed by 6 bases and 0 bases, with 9 bases remaining between them. CDR3 bases: TGCGCCAGCAGGTCGGGGAACTCTGGAAACACCATATATTTT. Translated, it gives CASRSGNSGNTIYF.

The V gene is TRBV6-5, the J gene TRBJ2-4, with a weak D call TRBD1 (5 bases). Germline V lookup: CDR1 MNHEY, CDR2 SVGAGI. The CDR3 has 13 residues. V dropped 8 bases and J dropped 6 bases, with 14 bases sitting between them. As DNA, the CDR3 is TGTGCCAGCGCTTCAGGGCTTATAAACATTCAGTACTTC. Encoded protein: CASASGLINIQYF.

The chain carries TRBV7-2 and TRBJ2-2, with TRBD2 as a possible D gene (5 bases). V lost 2 bases and J lost 8, with 12 bases in between. CDR3 size: 14 residues. CDR1 SGHTA and CDR2 FQGNSA come from the germline V gene. CDR3 protein: CASSLYEGSGELFF. DNA for the CDR3: TGTGCCAGCAGCTTATATGAGGGTTCAGGGGAGCTGTTTTTT.

This clone was counted once. The V call is TRBV5-1, the J call TRBJ1-1; D may be TRBD1 (6 bases). The CDR3 sequence is 15 residues long. Trimming stripped 4 bases from V and 4 bases from J, with 17 bases between. The V gene's germline CDR1 is SGHRS and CDR2 YFSETQ. CDR3 sequence: CASSNHREGGTEAFF. The DNA of the CDR3 is TGCGCCAGCAGCAACCACAGGGAAGGGGGCACTGAAGCTTTCTTT.

This clone was seen only a few times. The chain uses TRBV11-2 and TRBJ1-5; D remains unclear. V was clipped by 1 base and J by 4 bases, with 8 bases between them. The CDR3 loop spans 14 amino acids. Germline V lookup: CDR1 SGHAT, CDR2 FQNNGV. CDR3 loop: CASSLGEVNQPQHF. The CDR3 nucleotides are TGTGCCAGCAGCTTAGGAGAGGTGAATCAGCCCCAGCATTTT.

The V call is TRBV28, the J call TRBJ2-1; D may be TRBD2 (6 bases). With 3 bases removed from V and 0 bases from J, the gap between germline ends came to 18 bases. Germline CDR1 is MDHEN and CDR2 is SYDVKM. CDR3 length: 18 amino acids. This CDR3 is CASSFPSRGAGSYNEQFF. Here the CDR3 DNA reads TGTGCCAGCAGTTTCCCTTCCCGAGGAGCGGGCTCCTACAATGAGCAGTTCTTC.

The chain is built from TRBV6-5 and TRBJ1-4, with 10 bases fitting TRBD1. The CDR3 extends over 15 amino acids. V was pared by 6 bases and J by 6 bases, with 7 bases of the junction left unmatched. The germline V gene encodes CDR1 MNHEY and CDR2 SVGAGI. The CDR3 loop reads CASRFWTGGDEKLFF. The CDR3 DNA follows: TGTGCCAGCAGGTTCTGGACAGGGGGGGATGAAAAACTGTTTTTT.